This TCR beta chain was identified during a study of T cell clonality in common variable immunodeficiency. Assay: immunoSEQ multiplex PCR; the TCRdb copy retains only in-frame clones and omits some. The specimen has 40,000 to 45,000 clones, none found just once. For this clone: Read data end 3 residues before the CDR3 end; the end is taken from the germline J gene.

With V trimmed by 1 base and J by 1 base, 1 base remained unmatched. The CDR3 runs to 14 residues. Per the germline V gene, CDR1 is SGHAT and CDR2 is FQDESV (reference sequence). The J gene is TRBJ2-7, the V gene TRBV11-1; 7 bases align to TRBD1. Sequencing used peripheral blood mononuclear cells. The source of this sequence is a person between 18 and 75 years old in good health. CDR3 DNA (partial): TGTGCCAGCAGCTTAGTGGGACAGTCCTACGAG. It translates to CASSLVGQSYE. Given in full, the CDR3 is CASSLVGQSYEQYF.